This T cell receptor (beta chain) was identified in a study of T-cell reconstitution after alpha-beta-depleted transplantation in children. During its preparation, the TCRbeta library received unique molecular identifiers. TCRdb re-analysed the PCR reads in MiXCR, keeping a single row per CDR3 protein. The profile shows around 360,000 distinct CDR3 sequences, about 9.3% of them singletons. Trimming cost V 4 bases and J 7 bases; bases outside gene matches: 11. The germline gives CDR1 MGHRA, CDR2 YSYEKL. The CDR3 consists of 15 residues. The sequence was collected from a human donor who donated a stem cell graft to a child with acute lymphoblastic leukemia. The rearrangement uses TRBV4-1 and TRBJ1-2; 8 bases map to TRBD1. The sequences come from PBMCs from the stem cell graft donor, collected from the stem cell graft. The CDR3 loop is CASSRTDRGSAGYTF. CDR3 coding DNA: TGCGCCAGCAGCCGAACCGACAGGGGCTCTGCTGGCTACACCTTC.